This TCR beta chain was sequenced during a study of T cell clonality in common variable immunodeficiency. Broader study findings: In common variable immunodeficiency, TCR beta chains reportedly carried fewer deletions and N-nucleotide insertions.

This clone occurred many times. Its antigen is as yet unknown. The read is 3 residues too short to cover the CDR3 end, so that end is filled in from the germline J gene. V was pared by 8 bases and J by 9 bases, with 10 bases of the junction left unmatched. Looked up from germline, CDR1 is MNHEY and CDR2 is SVGEGT. This CDR3 is 15 amino acids long. Using immunoSEQ multiplex PCR, the repertoire was profiled, and TCRdb retains in-frame clones only, with some absent. Reported are under 40,000 clones, none seen only once; the ten largest carry more than 4.5%. Sequenced: peripheral blood mononuclear cells. This receptor was identified in a human donor with common variable immunodeficiency. This chain links TRBV6-2 or TRBV6-3 with TRBJ1-6; 10 bases agree with TRBD1. The CDR3 loop is CASRYPGTGVSPLHF. Incomplete CDR3 DNA: TGTGCCAGCCGCTATCCTGGGACAGGGGTTTCACCC.